This paragraph reports one T cell receptor (beta chain). Isolation of PBMCs gave at least 7 million cells per sample. This entry is derived from a study of blood T cells in healthy people across ages. A second PCR, run for about 6 to 11 cycles, used a sample-barcoded 5' primer plus a J-beta primer mix. Each CDR3 protein is one row after TCRdb ran MiXCR on the 5' RACE reads. The data show 1.6 million or so distinct CDR3 sequences, with around 36% seen just once and around 11% held by the top ten. Between the trimmed V and J ends, which lost 2 bases and 5 bases, there was a span of 15 bases. The V gene's germline CDR1 is MDHEN and CDR2 SYDVKM. The CDR3 contains 15 residues.

Sample: blood. This chain uses TRBV28 with TRBJ1-2, with D tentatively TRBD1 (5 bases). The clonotype was recovered from a woman in her 30s in good health. As DNA, the CDR3 is TGTGCCAGCAGTTTAGGGACCTCTGGGATATATGGCTACACCTTC. Its protein is CASSLGTSGIYGYTF.